Sequencing of this TCR beta chain was carried out in a study of PD-1 blockade in mismatch repair-deficient tumors. Points from the study as a whole: Tumor-resident clones, often absent from pretreatment blood, expanded after pembrolizumab and then contracted.

Profiled with immunoSEQ multiplex PCR; TCRdb holds only in-frame clones, not every one. In the table there are 20,000 to 30,000 clones, 70% to 85% of which are singletons. About this clone: What it binds is unknown.

Specimen: PBMCs, collected before pembrolizumab treatment. The sequence was obtained from an adult with mismatch repair-deficient cancer.

CDR3 protein: CASSLMTGATGELFF. CDR3 nucleotide sequence: TGTGCCAGCAGCTTGATGACAGGGGCCACCGGGGAGCTGTTTTTT. V gene TRBV5-8 combines with J gene TRBJ2-2, with TRBD1 identical over 8 bases. This CDR3 region has 15 residues. CDR1 and CDR2 (germline): SGHTS, YDEGEE. V lost 1 base to trimming and J lost 4 bases; unmatched junction nucleotides: 3.